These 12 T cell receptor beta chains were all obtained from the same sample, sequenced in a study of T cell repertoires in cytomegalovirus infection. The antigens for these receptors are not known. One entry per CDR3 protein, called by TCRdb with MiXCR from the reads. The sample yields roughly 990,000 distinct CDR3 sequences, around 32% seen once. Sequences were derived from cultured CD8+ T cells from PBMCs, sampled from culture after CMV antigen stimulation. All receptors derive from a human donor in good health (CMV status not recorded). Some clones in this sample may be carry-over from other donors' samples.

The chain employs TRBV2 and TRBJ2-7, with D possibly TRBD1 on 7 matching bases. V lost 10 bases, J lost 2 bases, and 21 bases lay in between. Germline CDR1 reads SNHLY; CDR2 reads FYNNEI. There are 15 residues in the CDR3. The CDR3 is CATSQGGTSTYEQYV. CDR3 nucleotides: TGTGCCACCTCCCAGGGGGGAACCTCTACCTACGAGCAGTACGTC.

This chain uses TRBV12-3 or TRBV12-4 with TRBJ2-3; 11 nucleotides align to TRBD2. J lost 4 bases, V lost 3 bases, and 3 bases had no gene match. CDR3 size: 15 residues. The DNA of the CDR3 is TGTGCCAGCAGTTTCATTAGCGGGGGGGCAGATACGCAGTATTTT. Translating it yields CASSFISGGADTQYF.

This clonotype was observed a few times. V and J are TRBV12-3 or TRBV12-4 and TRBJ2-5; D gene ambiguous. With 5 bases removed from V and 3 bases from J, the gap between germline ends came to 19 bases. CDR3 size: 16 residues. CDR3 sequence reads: CASSAPAQGIEETQYF. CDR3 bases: TGTGCCAGCAGTGCCCCCGCCCAAGGTATTGAAGAGACCCAGTACTTC.

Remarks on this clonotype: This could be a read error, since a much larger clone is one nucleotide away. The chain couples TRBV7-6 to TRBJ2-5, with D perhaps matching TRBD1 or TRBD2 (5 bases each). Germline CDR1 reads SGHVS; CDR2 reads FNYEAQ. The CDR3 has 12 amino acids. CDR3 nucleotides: TGTGCCAGCAGCACACTGGGGGAGACCCAGAACTTC. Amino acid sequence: CASSTLGETQNF. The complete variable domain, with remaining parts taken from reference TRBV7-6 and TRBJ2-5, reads GAGVSQSPRYKVTKRGQDVALRCDPISGHVSLYWYRQALGQGPEFLTYFNYEAQQDKSGLPNDRFSAERPEGSISTLTIQRTEQRDSAMYRCASSTLGETQNFGPGTRLLVL.

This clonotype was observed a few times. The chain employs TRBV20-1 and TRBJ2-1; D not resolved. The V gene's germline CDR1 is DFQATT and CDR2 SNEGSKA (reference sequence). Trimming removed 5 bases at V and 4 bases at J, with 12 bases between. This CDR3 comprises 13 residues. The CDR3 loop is CSAWRLTYNEQFF. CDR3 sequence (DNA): TGCAGTGCTTGGAGACTGACTTACAATGAGCAGTTCTTC.

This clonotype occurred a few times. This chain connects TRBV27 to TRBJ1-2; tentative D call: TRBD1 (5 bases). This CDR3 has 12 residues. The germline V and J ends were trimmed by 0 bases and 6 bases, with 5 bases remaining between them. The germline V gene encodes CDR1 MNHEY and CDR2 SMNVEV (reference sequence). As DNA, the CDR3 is TGTGCCAGCAGTTTATCAGGGGATGGCTACACCTTC. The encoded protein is CASSLSGDGYTF.

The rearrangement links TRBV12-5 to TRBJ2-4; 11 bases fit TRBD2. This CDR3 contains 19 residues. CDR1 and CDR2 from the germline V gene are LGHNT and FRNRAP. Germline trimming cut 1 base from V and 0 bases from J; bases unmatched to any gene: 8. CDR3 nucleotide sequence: TGTGCTAGTGGTTTGGCTAGCGGGGGGACTTTACTAGCCAAAAACATTCAGTACTTC. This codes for CASGLASGGTLLAKNIQYF.

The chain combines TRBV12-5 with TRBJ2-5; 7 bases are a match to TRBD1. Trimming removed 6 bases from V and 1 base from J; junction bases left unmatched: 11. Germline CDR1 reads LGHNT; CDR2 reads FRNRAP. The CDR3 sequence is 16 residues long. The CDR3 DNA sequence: TGTGCTAGTGGCTATTCGACCGGGACAGTCCAAGAGACCCAGTACTTC. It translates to CASGYSTGTVQETQYF.

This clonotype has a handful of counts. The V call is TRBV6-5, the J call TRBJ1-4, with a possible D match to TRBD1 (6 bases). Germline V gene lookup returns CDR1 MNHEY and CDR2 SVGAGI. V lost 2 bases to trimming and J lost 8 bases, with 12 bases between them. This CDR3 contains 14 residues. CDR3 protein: CASSYGSGVEKLFF. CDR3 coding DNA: TGTGCCAGCAGTTACGGGTCAGGGGTGGAAAAACTGTTTTTT.

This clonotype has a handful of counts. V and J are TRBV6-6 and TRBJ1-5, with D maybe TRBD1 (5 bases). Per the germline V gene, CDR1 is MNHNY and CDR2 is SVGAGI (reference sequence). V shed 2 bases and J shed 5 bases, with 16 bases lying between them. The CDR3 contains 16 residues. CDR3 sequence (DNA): TGTGCCAGCAGTTACACCGGTACGGGGCGCGATCAGCCCCAGCATTTT. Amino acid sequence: CASSYTGTGRDQPQHF.

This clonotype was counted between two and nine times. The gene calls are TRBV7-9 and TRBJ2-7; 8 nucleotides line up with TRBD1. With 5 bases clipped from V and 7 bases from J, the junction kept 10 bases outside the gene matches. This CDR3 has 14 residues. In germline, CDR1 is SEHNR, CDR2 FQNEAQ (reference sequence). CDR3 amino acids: CASSGTGSGNEQYF. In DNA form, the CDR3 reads TGTGCCAGCAGCGGGACAGGCTCGGGTAATGAGCAGTACTTC.

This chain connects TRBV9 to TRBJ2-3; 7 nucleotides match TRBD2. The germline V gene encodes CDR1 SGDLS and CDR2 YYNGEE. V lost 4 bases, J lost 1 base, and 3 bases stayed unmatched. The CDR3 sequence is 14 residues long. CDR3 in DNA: TGTGCCAGCAGCCCTAGCGGACGCACAGATACGCAGTATTTT. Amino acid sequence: CASSPSGRTDTQYF.